These 28 T cell receptor beta chains were all obtained from the same sample, sequenced in a study of cytomegalovirus exposure and HLA in healthy donors. The PCR made use of 60 Vbeta and 13 Jbeta primers. Measured with immunoSEQ multiplex PCR; TCRdb has only the in-frame clones, and not every one. Altogether about 73,000 clones are present, about 78% being singletons, with the ten largest covering approximately 1%. Sequenced: PBMCs. The receptor set was obtained from a male donor in good health and CMV-seronegative.

The chain couples TRBV18 to TRBJ2-5, with 8 bases aligning to TRBD1. CDR3 length equals 16 residues. Germline V gene lookup returns CDR1 KGHSH and CDR2 LQKENI. V gave up 4 bases and J gave up 2 bases; unmatched junction bases: 9. CDR3 region: CASSLRGQGTQETQYF. CDR3 DNA sequence: TGTGCCAGCTCACTGAGAGGACAGGGAACTCAAGAGACCCAGTACTTC.

This clone was found once. The genes are TRBV29-1 and TRBJ2-7; TRBD1 matches 8 bases. CDR3 length: 13 residues. In germline, CDR1 is SQVTM, CDR2 ANQGSEA. V trimming: 4 bases; J trimming: 5 bases; junction bases outside the gene matches: 7. CDR3 amino acids: CSVGGTGPHEQYF. For the CDR3, the DNA is TGCAGCGTTGGAGGGACAGGCCCCCACGAGCAGTACTTC.

This clone was observed a single time. This rearrangement joins TRBV5-1 to TRBJ2-5; TRBD2 agrees at 9 bases. The CDR3 is 16 residues long. Germline V gene lookup returns CDR1 SGHRS and CDR2 YFSETQ. Trimming at V came to 4 bases and at J to 2 bases, leaving 9 bases not matched to a gene. Here the CDR3 reads CASSPDRTSDQETQYF. As DNA, the CDR3 is TGCGCCAGCAGCCCCGACCGGACTAGCGATCAAGAGACCCAGTACTTC.

The rearrangement links TRBV5-7 to TRBJ2-7; maybe TRBD1 (5 bases). TRBV5-7 is flagged as an ORF with uncertain function. The germline V and J ends were trimmed by 8 bases and 4 bases, with 16 bases remaining between them. The CDR3 is made up of 13 amino acids. The CDR3 bases are TGTGCCAGGAGCAGGACACGAATATACGAGCAGTACTTC. It translates to CARSRTRIYEQYF.

The J gene is TRBJ1-4, the V gene TRBV4-2, with D perhaps TRBD1 (6 bases). Per the germline V gene, CDR1 is LGHNA and CDR2 is YNFKEQ. The CDR3 consists of 16 residues. Trimming left V 5 bases short and J 8 bases short, with 21 bases between. The CDR3 bases are TGTGCCAGCAGCACTCCTCGACAGGACTCCAGGGAAAAACTGTTTTTT. It encodes CASSTPRQDSREKLFF.

The table lists this clone with a few counts. The chain is built from TRBV11-2 and TRBJ2-1; 9 positions match TRBD1. V was clipped by 3 bases and J by 12 bases; unmatched bases: 3. CDR1 and CDR2 from the germline V gene are SGHAT and FQNNGV. The CDR3 consists of 12 residues. Here the CDR3 DNA reads TGTGCCAGCAGCTTCACAGGGGGCGGGCAGTTCTTC. This codes for CASSFTGGGQFF.

The chain uses TRBV15 and TRBJ1-3, with D uncertain. The V gene lost 0 bases and the J gene lost 0 bases, with 9 bases spanning the gap. The germline V gene has CDR1 LNHNV and CDR2 YYDKDF (reference sequence). CDR3 length: 16 amino acids. In nucleotides, the CDR3 is TGTGCCACCAGCAGAGATTTCGTTAACTCTGGAAACACCATATATTTT. Translating gives CATSRDFVNSGNTIYF.

The J gene is TRBJ2-3, the V gene TRBV5-4; 7 nucleotides match TRBD1. With 6 bases clipped from V and 4 bases from J, the junction kept 5 bases outside the gene matches. This CDR3 has 13 amino acids. Looked up from germline, CDR1 is SGHNT and CDR2 is YYREEE (reference sequence). The CDR3 region has the DNA TGTGCCAGCAATCCTCAGGGGGCAGATACGCAGTATTTT. It codes for CASNPQGADTQYF.

The rearrangement links TRBV5-1 to TRBJ2-2; TRBD2 agrees at 8 bases. This CDR3 is 20 amino acids long. V was clipped by 5 bases and J by 0 bases; unmatched bases: 18. The V gene's germline CDR1 is SGHRS and CDR2 YFSETQ. In DNA form, the CDR3 reads TGCGCCAGCAGATCCGACAAAGCGGGGGCGCTGAGAACGAACACCGGGGAGCTGTTTTTT. This sequence encodes CASRSDKAGALRTNTGELFF.

The V call is TRBV5-6, the J call TRBJ1-2; 11 bases map to TRBD1. The J segment lost 1 base and the V segment lost 5 bases, leaving 4 bases of the junction unmatched. This CDR3 comprises 15 residues. Germline assignment: CDR1 SGHDT and CDR2 YYEEEE. The chain's CDR3 is CASSSDRGLNYGYTF. CDR3 in DNA: TGTGCCAGCAGTTCGGACAGGGGGCTTAACTATGGCTACACCTTC.

This clone was observed a handful of times. V gene TRBV10-2 combines with J gene TRBJ1-1; no reliable D call. CDR3 length: 11 amino acids. V dropped 7 bases and J dropped 8 bases, with 11 bases sitting between them. Germline loops: CDR1 WSHSY, CDR2 SAAADI. The CDR3 loop reads CASTEGREAFF. Written as DNA, the CDR3 is TGCGCCAGCACAGAGGGCCGGGAAGCTTTCTTT.

The chain has TRBV11-3 and TRBJ2-3, with TRBD2 matching over 10 bases. The V and J ends lost 5 bases and 0 bases, in that order; junction bases with no gene match: 14. This CDR3 is 19 amino acids long. CDR1 and CDR2 from the germline V gene are SGHNT and YENEEA. The CDR3 DNA sequence: TGTGCCAGCAGCCGATACCCTAGCGGGGGACATTATAGCACAGATACGCAGTATTTT. As protein: CASSRYPSGGHYSTDTQYF.

The J gene is TRBJ2-3, the V gene TRBV1; the table assigns TRBD2, which was not confirmed against the DNA. TRBV1 is listed as a pseudogene. CDR3 length: 18 amino acids. The CDR3 sequence: CTSSQDRRAGVLADTQYF. The CDR3 nucleotides read TGCACCAGCAGCCAAGATAGGAGAGCGGGAGTACTGGCAGATACGCAGTATTTT.

The CDR3 sequence: CASRGRGYEQYF. The CDR3 DNA sequence: TGTGCCAGCCGTGGGCGGGGGTACGAGCAGTACTTC. The J gene is TRBJ2-7, the V gene TRBV16, with 7 bases identical to TRBD2. J lost 4 bases, V lost 8 bases, and 5 bases had no gene match. CDR3 length: 12 amino acids. Germline lookup yields CDR1 KGHSY and CDR2 FQNENV.

The chain is built from TRBV13 and TRBJ2-3; D is perhaps TRBD2 (6 bases). CDR1 PRHDT and CDR2 FYEKMQ come from the germline V gene (reference sequence). This CDR3 contains 15 residues. V lost 4 bases to trimming and J lost 0 bases, with 11 bases between them. CDR3 residues: CASSSTGTSTDTQYF. The CDR3 coding sequence is TGTGCCAGCAGCTCGACCGGGACTAGCACAGATACGCAGTATTTT.

The gene calls are TRBV28 and TRBJ1-1, with 8 nucleotides matching TRBD1. Germline V gives CDR1 MDHEN, CDR2 SYDVKM. The CDR3 consists of 12 residues. Losses at the gene ends were 6 bases for V and 9 bases for J; bases not matched to a gene: 6. CDR3 sequence: CASRTGQGKAFF. DNA of the CDR3: TGTGCCAGCAGGACCGGACAGGGAAAAGCTTTCTTT.

The rearrangement joins TRBV6-5 to TRBJ2-7, with D possibly TRBD2 on 5 matching bases. V was trimmed by 5 bases and J by 3 bases, leaving 14 bases between them. CDR1 and CDR2 (germline): MNHEY, SVGAGI. This CDR3 is 14 amino acids long. This chain's CDR3 is CASSPGILRYEQYF. CDR3 DNA sequence: TGTGCCAGCAGTCCCGGGATCCTACGCTACGAGCAGTACTTC.

This rearrangement joins TRBV5-5 to TRBJ1-6; D perhaps matches TRBD1 (6 bases). This CDR3 contains 16 residues. Germline loops: CDR1 SGHKS, CDR2 YYEKEE (reference sequence). Trimming took 4 bases from V and 2 from J, leaving 13 bases between them. The CDR3 spells CASSTTDSTYNSPLHF. CDR3 in DNA: TGTGCCAGCAGCACAACGGACAGCACCTATAATTCACCCCTCCACTTT.

V gene TRBV9 combines with J gene TRBJ1-1; the match to TRBD1 covers 7 bases. This CDR3 spans 16 amino acids. Germline-derived CDR1 and CDR2 are SGDLS and YYNGEE. V shed 0 bases and J 0 bases; nucleotides not matched to a gene: 5. CDR3 in amino acids: CASSVEETGMNTEAFF. The CDR3, as DNA: TGTGCCAGCAGCGTAGAAGAGACAGGGATGAACACTGAAGCTTTCTTT.

The rearrangement uses TRBV9 and TRBJ2-2; D call uncertain. V was shortened by 4 bases and J by 5 bases, with 15 bases between the two germline ends. The CDR3 is made up of 15 amino acids. CDR1 SGDLS and CDR2 YYNGEE come from the germline V gene. In DNA form, the CDR3 reads TGTGCCAGCAGCCCCCGGATAGAACAGACCGGGGAGCTGTTTTTT. This translates into CASSPRIEQTGELFF.

The CDR3: CASSERQGTSGNTIYF. DNA of the CDR3: TGTGCCAGCAGTGAAAGGCAGGGGACCTCTGGAAACACCATATATTTT. The chain has TRBV2 and TRBJ1-3; TRBD1 might be the D (6 bases). V was pared by 2 bases and J by 0 bases, with 11 bases between. CDR3 length: 16 amino acids. The germline V gene encodes CDR1 SNHLY and CDR2 FYNNEI.

The sample holds a few counts of this clone. This chain joins TRBV4-2 and TRBJ2-7; 11 nucleotides align to TRBD2. Germline CDR1 reads LGHNA; CDR2 reads YNFKEQ. Trimming cost V 0 bases and J 3 bases; bases outside gene matches: 7. CDR3 length: 17 residues. As DNA, the CDR3 is TGTGCCAGCAGCCAAGAAACGACTAGCGGGGCGGGCTACGAGCAGTACTTC. This translates into CASSQETTSGAGYEQYF.

The J gene is TRBJ2-1, the V gene TRBV9, with D possibly TRBD2 on 6 matching bases. This CDR3 spans 16 amino acids. Trimming cost V 0 bases and J 0 bases, with 10 bases left between them. Germline values: CDR1 SGDLS, CDR2 YYNGEE. DNA for the CDR3: TGTGCCAGCAGCGTAGGAGCGACTAGCTCCTACAATGAGCAGTTCTTC. Protein: CASSVGATSSYNEQFF.

The chain links TRBV25-1 to TRBJ1-5, with 7 bases lining up with TRBD1. Germline-derived CDR1 and CDR2 are MGHDK and SYGVNS. The CDR3 length is 14 residues. J gave up 9 bases and V 3 bases, and 8 bases lay outside the gene matches. CDR3 protein: CASSDAGGVGPQHF. The CDR3, as DNA: TGTGCCAGCAGTGACGCAGGGGGTGTAGGGCCCCAGCATTTT. Using reference TRBV25-1 and TRBJ1-5 for the parts outside the CDR3, the full variable domain is EADIYQTPRYLVIGTGKKITLECSQTMGHDKMYWYQQDPGMELHLIHYSYGVNSTEKGDLSSESTVSRIRTEHFPLTLESARPSHTSQYLCASSDAGGVGPQHFGDGTRLSIL.

This chain joins TRBV5-1 and TRBJ1-2; 7 bases map to TRBD1. With V trimmed by 5 bases and J by 7 bases, 8 bases remained unmatched. This CDR3 spans 13 amino acids. The germline V gene encodes CDR1 SGHRS and CDR2 YFSETQ. CDR3 loop: CASSPTGAGGYTF. Here the CDR3 DNA reads TGCGCCAGCAGTCCTACAGGGGCGGGTGGCTACACCTTC.

The chain recombines TRBV7-9 with TRBJ2-1; tentatively, D is TRBD2 (6 bases). Trimming left V 5 bases short and J 3 bases short, with 14 bases between. The CDR3 is made up of 15 amino acids. CDR1 is SEHNR and CDR2 is FQNEAQ in the germline V gene (reference sequence). The CDR3 nucleotides read TGTGCCAGCAGCCCATCAGCGGGCTTCTACAATGAGCAGTTCTTC. Protein: CASSPSAGFYNEQFF.

The chain joins TRBV7-9 to TRBJ2-7; TRBD2 matches 11 bases. Germline trimming cut 2 bases from V and 3 bases from J; bases unmatched to any gene: 6. CDR1 and CDR2 from the germline V gene are SEHNR and FQNEAQ (reference sequence). This CDR3 contains 16 residues. Here the CDR3 DNA reads TGTGCCAGCAGCTTAACTAGCGGGAGTAAGGACTACGAGCAGTACTTC. The encoded protein is CASSLTSGSKDYEQYF.

V and J are TRBV7-2 and TRBJ2-5; 8 bases match TRBD1. This CDR3 comprises 14 residues. V dropped 4 bases and J dropped 5; count of bases not matched to a gene: 6. The germline V gene encodes CDR1 SGHTA and CDR2 FQGNSA. CDR3 nucleotides: TGTGCCAGCAGCTCTCGGACAGGGTACGAGACCCAGTACTTC. As protein: CASSSRTGYETQYF.